The sequence of this T cell receptor beta chain was determined in a study of Ad26.COV2.S vaccination and SARS-CoV-2 variants. Study information: Trial arm assignment for the donor was COV1001 Ad26.COV2.S.

The sample's treatment: roughly 19 received Ad26.COV2.S at low or high dose, single or two shots; about 5 received placebo; per-sample allocation not given. Repertoires come from day 63 after the first vaccine or placebo injection. Libraries were prepared by immunoSEQ multiplex PCR; TCRdb keeps only in-frame clonotypes and omits some of them. The data show hundreds of thousands of clones, approximately 90% seen once. This receptor was obtained from a person aged 18-65 years who received the Ad26.COV2.S COVID-19 vaccine or a placebo. This specimen consisted of peripheral blood, obtained in a trial of Ad26.COV2.S vaccine versus placebo.

The CDR3 DNA is TGCGCCAGCAGCCAAGAAGTTGGGGGCATCGGTGAAGCTTTCTTT. Protein product: CASSQEVGGIGEAFF. The chain uses TRBV4-1 and TRBJ1-1, with D perhaps matching TRBD1 (6 bases). Between the trimmed V and J ends, which lost 0 bases and 7 bases, there was a span of 15 bases. In germline, CDR1 is MGHRA, CDR2 YSYEKL. The CDR3 contains 15 residues.